Listed below are T cell receptor beta chains from one sample, sequenced in a study of blood T cell repertoires in COVID-19. Clones were read by immunoSEQ multiplex PCR, and TCRdb kept only the in-frame ones, dropping some. The table includes some 320,000 clones, 89% detected once. The specimen was PBMCs or T cells enriched from blood (not recorded which). The receptors come from a woman in her 50s who had been exposed to COVID-19. Each CDR3 is given with its conserved first and last residue. A D gene is named only where the DNA matches it firmly. A clone size is listed for some rows: how often the clone was seen (once, few, many), or a class if it is expanded.

-,-,TRBV4-1,TRBJ2-5,CASSQGRETETQYF,TGCGCCAGCAGCCAAGGTCGGGAAACGGAGACCCAGTACTTC
TRBD1,-,TRBV5-1,TRBJ2-7,CASSLDGTAPYEQYF,TGCGCCAGCAGCTTGGACGGGACAGCCCCCTACGAGCAGTACTTC
TRBD2,-,TRBV6-5,TRBJ2-1,CASSYSGGGSYNEQFF,TGTGCCAGCAGTTACTCGGGCGGGGGCTCCTACAATGAGCAGTTCTTC
-,-,TRBV11-2,TRBJ2-5,CASSSPGIQETQYF,TGTGCCAGCAGCTCCCCGGGAATTCAAGAGACCCAGTACTTC
TRBD1,-,TRBV30,TRBJ1-4,CAGGGLGANEKLFF,TGTGCCGGAGGGGGCCTGGGGGCTAATGAAAAACTGTTTTTT
-,-,TRBV27,TRBJ2-3,CASSSTSTDTQYF,TGTGCCAGCAGTTCCACTAGCACAGATACGCAGTATTTT
-,-,TRBV5-4,TRBJ1-1,CASSLRGNTEAFF,TGTGCCAGCAGCTTGAGGGGGAACACTGAAGCTTTCTTT
-,once,TRBV30,TRBJ2-3,CAWAPGDTQYF,TGTGCCTGGGCGCCAGGAGATACGCAGTATTTT
TRBD1,once,TRBV5-1,TRBJ1-1,CASSPGFVVDRGAEAFF,TGCGCCAGCAGCCCGGGGTTTGTTGTTGACAGGGGAGCTGAAGCTTTCTTT
-,-,TRBV28,TRBJ1-1,CASSPQNTEAFF,TGTGCCAGCAGTCCACAGAACACTGAAGCTTTCTTT
TRBD2,-,TRBV6-2/TRBV6-3,TRBJ2-3,CASSPIGASGGVTDTQYF,TGTGCCAGCAGCCCTATTGGGGCTAGCGGGGGGGTGACAGATACGCAGTATTTT
TRBD2,once,TRBV7-8,TRBJ2-7,CASSLYQVAGDTYEQYF,TGTGCCAGCAGCTTGTATCAAGTAGCGGGGGATACCTACGAGCAGTACTTC
-,-,TRBV5-6,TRBJ1-2,CASRLQQLAGYTF,TGTGCCAGCAGGCTTCAACAGCTGGCTGGCTACACCTTC
-,-,TRBV5-1,TRBJ2-7,CASSSRQDLSYEQYF,TGCGCCAGCAGCTCCCGACAGGACCTTTCCTACGAGCAGTACTTC
-,-,TRBV30,TRBJ1-4,CAWRTQGGSEKLFF,TGTGCCTGGAGGACCCAGGGTGGCAGTGAAAAACTGTTTTTT
-,-,TRBV4-2,TRBJ2-1,CASSSRHRGTYSYNEQFF,TGTGCCAGCAGCTCCCGGCACCGCGGGACCTACTCCTACAATGAGCAGTTCTTC
TRBD1,-,TRBV7-2,TRBJ2-1,CASSLTGQGAREQFF,TGTGCCAGCAGCTTAACGGGACAGGGGGCTCGTGAGCAGTTCTTC
TRBD1,-,TRBV5-1,TRBJ2-5,CASSLTPTGGQETQYF,TGCGCCAGCAGCTTGACCCCAACAGGGGGCCAAGAGACCCAGTACTTC
TRBD1,-,TRBV5-6,TRBJ1-6,CASSLQDRDNSPLHF,TGTGCCAGCAGCTTGCAGGACAGGGATAATTCACCCCTCCACTTT
TRBD1,-,TRBV5-5,TRBJ2-1,CASSRTGGDVDNEQFF,TGTGCCAGCAGCAGGACAGGGGGCGATGTGGACAATGAGCAGTTCTTC
TRBD1,-,TRBV4-1,TRBJ2-5,CASRPTDRGRETQYF,TGCGCCAGCAGACCGACGGACAGGGGGCGAGAGACCCAGTACTTC
-,-,TRBV10-3,TRBJ2-6,CAISESGRDTFSGANVLTF,TGTGCCATCAGTGAGTCGGGTCGGGACACCTTCTCTGGGGCCAACGTCCTGACTTTC
-,-,TRBV21-1,TRBJ1-3,CASSGLSGNTIYF,TGTGCCAGCAGCGGTTTAAGCGGAAACACCATATATTTT
TRBD1,-,TRBV11-2,TRBJ2-2,CASRVTGVNTGELFF,TGTGCCAGCAGAGTGACAGGGGTTAACACCGGGGAGCTGTTTTTT
TRBD2,-,TRBV4-1,TRBJ2-3,CASSHPGLAGSTDTQYF,TGCGCCAGCAGCCACCCGGGACTAGCGGGGAGCACAGATACGCAGTATTTT
-,-,TRBV16,TRBJ1-6,CASSQSYSPLHF,TGTGCCAGCAGCCAGTCCTATTCACCCCTCCACTTT
-,-,TRBV29-1,TRBJ2-3,CSGKDGLPGTDTQYF,TGCAGCGGAAAAGATGGCCTCCCTGGCACAGATACGCAGTATTTT